This T cell receptor (beta chain) is drawn from a study of blood T cell repertoires in COVID-19. Study information: The United States, Italy and Spain supplied acute and convalescent COVID-19 samples. PBMCs, B-cell-depleted T cells, or T cells provided the cDNA or gDNA that made up the material.

The CDR3 runs 14 residues. CDR1 SGHTS and CDR2 YDEGEE come from the germline V gene. V lost 4 bases and J lost 2, with 13 bases in between. In the original processing: Researchers report that nucleated cell counts were estimated from reference gene primer amplification. Produced via immunoSEQ multiplex PCR; TCRdb's table is partial and in-frame only. Clone size and V and J calls were adopted from that table, with D and trimming inferred from the DNA. This table holds fewer than 500,000 clones, about nine tenths found once. The chain is built from TRBV5-8 and TRBJ2-7; TRBD1 might be the D (6 bases). The sequenced sample was peripheral blood. The TCR originated in a woman in her twenties or thirties with active or convalescent COVID-19. The CDR3 DNA reads TGTGCCAGCAGCGTTGACAGGAGTCCCTACGAGCAGTACTTC. It specifies CASSVDRSPYEQYF.